This is a list of T cell receptor beta chains from one sample in a study of blood T cells in healthy people across ages. TCRdb reprocessed the 5' RACE reads with MiXCR, giving one entry per CDR3 protein. The table records around 580,000 distinct CDR3 sequences, 47% of them present only once. The specimen sequenced was blood. The receptors stem from a man older than 75 in good health. CDR3s include the opening cysteine and the closing phenylalanine or tryptophan. D genes are given only for firm matches. Size tells how often a clone was seen (once, few, many) or the class of an expanded clone, and some rows leave it out.

J: TRBJ2-6; size: few; V: TRBV4-1; D: TRBD1; CDR3: CASSQARQGLSNVLTF; DNA: TGCGCCAGCAGCCAAGCCCGACAGGGGTTGTCCAACGTCCTGACTTTC
J: TRBJ1-5; size: .; V: TRBV20-1; D: .; CDR3: CSASRGNQPQHF; DNA: TGCAGTGCTAGTAGGGGAAATCAGCCCCAGCATTTT
J: TRBJ2-5; size: .; V: TRBV4-3; D: TRBD2; CDR3: CASSQDPRGSSGGTYNEQYF; DNA: TGCGCCAGCAGCCAAGACCCCCGCGGGTCTTCGGGGGGGACCTACAATGAGCAGTACTTC
J: TRBJ2-3; size: .; V: TRBV3-1; D: .; CDR3: CASSQASWEARPDTQYF; DNA: TGTGCCAGCAGCCAGGCCTCTTGGGAGGCGCGCCCGGATACGCAGTATTTT
J: TRBJ2-4; size: few; V: TRBV10-3; D: .; CDR3: CATQTGGAKNIQYF; DNA: TGTGCCACCCAAACCGGGGGAGCCAAAAACATTCAGTACTTC
J: TRBJ2-1; size: .; V: TRBV7-2; D: .; CDR3: CASSLVLVGMEQFF; DNA: TGTGCCAGCAGCTTAGTTTTGGTGGGAATGGAGCAGTTCTTC
J: TRBJ2-3; size: few; V: TRBV20-1; D: TRBD1; CDR3: CSASKQGQTQYF; DNA: TGCAGTGCTAGTAAACAGGGACAGACGCAGTATTTT
J: TRBJ2-7; size: few; V: TRBV5-1; D: .; CDR3: CASSRGNRDEQYF; DNA: TGCGCCAGCAGCCGAGGTAACAGGGACGAGCAGTACTTC
J: TRBJ2-7; size: .; V: TRBV4-3; D: TRBD2; CDR3: CASSPRRGAKQYF; DNA: TGCGCCAGCAGCCCGAGGCGGGGGGCGAAGCAGTACTTC
J: TRBJ1-2; size: once; V: TRBV20-1; D: .; CDR3: CSARDTSIRGYTF; DNA: TGCAGTGCTAGAGATACTTCGATTCGGGGCTACACCTTC
J: TRBJ2-7; size: once; V: TRBV25-1; D: TRBD2; CDR3: CASRGGGVYEQYF; DNA: TGTGCCAGCAGAGGCGGGGGGGTCTACGAGCAGTACTTC
J: TRBJ2-1; size: .; V: TRBV20-1; D: TRBD2; CDR3: CSATSGIGSEQFF; DNA: TGCAGTGCAACTAGCGGGATCGGCAGTGAGCAGTTCTTC
J: TRBJ2-1; size: .; V: TRBV21-1; D: .; CDR3: CASSPHKYGSMQFF; DNA: TGTGCCAGCAGCCCTCATAAGTACGGGAGTATGCAGTTCTTC
J: TRBJ2-1; size: .; V: TRBV20-1; D: TRBD2; CDR3: CSARLAGVDDEQFF; DNA: TGCAGTGCTAGGCTAGCGGGAGTTGACGATGAGCAGTTCTTC
J: TRBJ2-1; size: .; V: TRBV9; D: TRBD2; CDR3: CASSVAPIGSGRAYNEQFF; DNA: TGTGCCAGCAGCGTAGCTCCCATTGGAAGCGGGAGGGCCTACAATGAGCAGTTCTTC
J: TRBJ2-1; size: .; V: TRBV4-3; D: .; CDR3: CASSRNLPNEQFF; DNA: TGCGCCAGCAGCCGAAACCTCCCAAATGAGCAGTTCTTC
J: TRBJ2-7; size: .; V: TRBV4-3; D: .; CDR3: CASSQDARGTGEQYF; DNA: TGCGCCAGCAGCCAAGATGCCCGGGGAACAGGCGAGCAGTACTTC
J: TRBJ2-7; size: .; V: TRBV10-2; D: .; CDR3: CASSDNSIVYEQYF; DNA: TGCGCCAGCAGTGACAACAGTATAGTCTACGAGCAGTACTTC
J: TRBJ2-3; size: .; V: TRBV20-1; D: .; CDR3: CSASGRGGAATDTQYF; DNA: TGCAGTGCTAGCGGACGGGGCGGGGCGGCTACAGATACGCAGTATTTT
J: TRBJ2-3; size: few; V: TRBV20-1; D: .; CDR3: CSARPREGGADTQYF; DNA: TGCAGTGCCCGCCCCAGGGAGGGGGGCGCAGATACGCAGTATTTT